The 22 T cell receptor beta chains below were found in one sample sequenced in a study of metastatic and nonmetastatic thyroid tumors. Patients had received no treatment of any kind before thyroid surgery. From the PCR reads, TCRdb re-called clones with MiXCR. The table shows 17,000 or so clones, with 25% to 30% occurring only once. The sample was tumor tissue. These receptors originate from a female donor with papillary thyroid cancer or a benign thyroid nodule (not recorded which). Some clones in this sample may be carry-over from other donors' samples.

This clone was observed at least ten times. The rearrangement joins TRBV12-3 or TRBV12-4 to TRBJ1-1, with a tentative D call TRBD1 (6 bases). Trimming stripped 7 bases from V and 1 base from J, with 13 bases between. The CDR3 covers 14 residues. CDR3 in DNA: TGTGCCAGCACCAAACAGGGACAGAACACTGAAGCTTTCTTT. Its protein is CASTKQGQNTEAFF.

This clone was observed at least ten times. A much larger clone lies one base from this, so it may be a read error. The genes are TRBV4-3 and TRBJ2-3; 9 nucleotides line up with TRBD1. The V gene's germline CDR1 is LGHNA and CDR2 YSLEER. The CDR3 is 17 amino acids. CDR3 bases: TGCGCCAGCAGCCAAGATGGCACAGGGGGCAGTACAGATACGCGGTATTTT. This codes for CASSQDGTGGSTDTRYF.

This clone was recorded a few times. This rearrangement joins TRBV3-1 to TRBJ2-4, with D hard to call. Per germline, CDR1 LGHDT and CDR2 YNNKEL (reference sequence). The CDR3 has 14 amino acids. Trimming removed 1 base from V and 6 bases from J, with 10 bases in between. The DNA of the CDR3 is TGTGCCAGCAGCCAAGGGGAAATACCAAACATTCAGTACTTC. Amino acids: CASSQGEIPNIQYF.

The V and J genes are TRBV6-2 or TRBV6-3 and TRBJ2-3; 13 bases agree with TRBD2. In germline, CDR1 is MNHEY, CDR2 SVGEGT. The CDR3 runs 15 residues. V lost 6 bases to trimming and J lost 4 bases; unmatched junction nucleotides: 4. The CDR3 DNA reads as TGTGCCAGCAGCCTCACTAGCGGGGGGGCAGATACGCAGTATTTT. Protein product: CASSLTSGGADTQYF.

The chain recombines TRBV28 with TRBJ1-2; 7 positions match TRBD1. This CDR3 contains 16 residues. J was trimmed by 3 bases and V by 5 bases; bases with no gene match: 12. Germline V CDR1 and CDR2: MDHEN, SYDVKM. CDR3 bases: TGTGCCAGCAGTGAAACTACCACAGGGGTCCACTATGGCTACACCTTC. Protein: CASSETTTGVHYGYTF.

This clone was found many times. As DNA, the CDR3 is TGCAGCGTCCCCCCCCTCGAGGGCCTTGATACGCAGTATTTT. Translating gives CSVPPLEGLDTQYF. The chain couples TRBV29-1 to TRBJ2-3; TRBD2 is a possible D gene (5 bases). CDR3 length: 14 residues. The germline gives CDR1 SQVTM, CDR2 ANQGSEA. Trimming cost V 6 bases and J 6 bases, with 19 bases left between them.

Many counts were recorded for this clone. V and J are TRBV10-3 and TRBJ1-3; D unclear. The CDR3 loop spans 14 amino acids. Germline values: CDR1 ENHRY, CDR2 SYGVKD. V was trimmed by 3 bases and J by 7 bases, leaving 13 bases between them. The CDR3 spells CAISDQSWLNTIYF. Here the CDR3 DNA reads TGTGCCATCAGTGATCAGTCGTGGTTGAACACCATATATTTT.

This rearrangement joins TRBV6-1 to TRBJ1-1; 10 bases agree with TRBD1. CDR3 size: 17 residues. Germline assignment: CDR1 MNHNS and CDR2 SASEGT. J lost 0 bases, V lost 6 bases, and 10 bases had no gene match. CDR3 DNA: TGTGCCAGCAGAGCAGACAGGGGGCCGTCAATGAACACTGAAGCTTTCTTT. Translating it yields CASRADRGPSMNTEAFF.

The chain links TRBV4-2 to TRBJ2-3, with 10 nucleotides matching TRBD1. Germline lookup yields CDR1 LGHNA and CDR2 YNFKEQ. CDR3 length: 17 amino acids. The J segment lost 0 bases and the V segment lost 4 bases, leaving 7 bases of the junction unmatched. The CDR3 nucleotides are TGTGCCAGCAGCCCGGGACAGGGGACTTATAGCACAGATACGCAGTATTTT. Translated, it gives CASSPGQGTYSTDTQYF.

The sample holds a few counts of this clone. CDR3 in DNA: TGTGCCAGCAGGGGGGGCCAAGAGACCCAGTACTTC. Protein product: CASRGGQETQYF. V is TRBV6-1 and J is TRBJ2-5; perhaps TRBD2 as D (6 bases). In germline, CDR1 is MNHNS, CDR2 SASEGT. The CDR3 consists of 12 residues. V gave up 6 bases and J gave up 1 base, with 6 bases separating them.

By share, this clone counts as medium-sized. Distinct nucleotide sequences in the sample also encode this CDR3. This rearrangement joins TRBV10-1 to TRBJ2-7, with TRBD2 as a possible D gene (5 bases). The CDR3 spans 14 residues. Germline V CDR1 and CDR2: WNHNN, SYGVQD (reference sequence). V was clipped by 6 bases and J by 4 bases, with 16 bases between them. The CDR3 DNA is TGCGCCAGCAGCCCGTCGGCGACTATATACGAGCAGTACTTC. Its protein product is CASSPSATIYEQYF.

J is TRBJ1-1 and V is TRBV20-1; 9 nucleotides agree with TRBD1. The ends lost 7 bases at V and 4 bases at J; junction bases unmatched: 13. Germline CDR1 is DFQATT and CDR2 is SNEGSKA (reference sequence). The CDR3 totals 15 residues. This chain's CDR3 is CSGKGQGGGATEAFF. The CDR3 DNA is TGCAGTGGCAAGGGACAGGGTGGGGGTGCCACTGAAGCTTTCTTT.

This clone was observed a few times. The chain couples TRBV5-1 to TRBJ2-7; 11 bases match TRBD2. V lost 4 bases, J lost 4 bases, and 7 bases stayed unmatched. This CDR3 spans 15 amino acids. Germline V gene sequence: CDR1 SGHRS, CDR2 YFSETQ. CDR3: CASSPTSGITYEQYF. The CDR3 DNA reads TGCGCCAGCAGCCCGACTAGCGGGATAACATACGAGCAGTACTTC.

This clone is labeled as medium-sized. This chain joins TRBV5-1 and TRBJ2-7; D gene uncertain. The CDR3 is 14 residues long. Germline V gene data show CDR1 as SGHRS and CDR2 as YFSETQ. The V gene lost 0 bases and the J gene lost 5 bases, with 12 bases spanning the gap. CDR3 DNA sequence: TGCGCCAGCAGCTTGGTAGGGTTCGGCGACGAGCAGTACTTC. This codes for CASSLVGFGDEQYF.

This clone showed up many times. The rearrangement links TRBV28 to TRBJ2-6; D call uncertain. CDR3 length equals 15 residues. The germline gives CDR1 MDHEN, CDR2 SYDVKM. V lost 4 bases and J 3 bases, leaving 10 bases between the germline ends. For the CDR3, the DNA is TGTGCCAGCAGTTCCGGATTAAATGGGGCCAACGTCCTGACTTTC. Translation gives CASSSGLNGANVLTF.

By share, this clone ranks as medium-sized. The chain employs TRBV28 and TRBJ2-7; a weak D match, TRBD2 (6 bases). The germline V and J ends were trimmed by 2 bases and 3 bases, with 8 bases remaining between them. This CDR3 has 13 residues. The germline V gene encodes CDR1 MDHEN and CDR2 SYDVKM. Here the CDR3 reads CASSLAGNYEQYF. As DNA, the CDR3 is TGTGCCAGCAGTTTAGCGGGAAACTACGAGCAGTACTTC.

V and J are TRBV18 and TRBJ2-7; tentative D call: TRBD2 (5 bases). The CDR3 runs 14 residues. The germline CDR1 and CDR2 sequences are KGHSH and LQKENI. V lost 3 bases and J lost 4, with 13 bases in between. CDR3 region: CASSPTSGNYEQYF. The CDR3 nucleotides read TGTGCCAGCTCACCTACCTCGGGGAATTACGAGCAGTACTTC.

This clone was seen at least ten times. The gene calls are TRBV28 and TRBJ1-3; no definite D call. CDR3 length: 14 amino acids. V dropped 2 bases and J dropped 3 bases, with 8 bases sitting between them. Germline lookup yields CDR1 MDHEN and CDR2 SYDVKM. CDR3 nucleotides: TGTGCCAGCAGTTTAGCCAGCGTTGGAAACACCATATATTTT. This translates into CASSLASVGNTIYF.

A few counts support this clone. A junction boundary mismatches the germline segment, possibly from a read error. V gene TRBV10-1 combines with J gene TRBJ2-6; D gene unclear. CDR1 is WNHNN, CDR2 SYGVQD, per germline (reference sequence). The CDR3 runs to 18 residues. This CDR3 reads CASSGAFRDFSWANVLTF. CDR3 DNA sequence: TGCGCCAGCAGTGGAGCATTTAGGGATTTCTCTTGGGCCAACGTCCTGACTTTC.

The rearrangement uses TRBV7-6 and TRBJ1-5; unclear D gene. CDR3 length: 14 amino acids. Germline CDR1 and CDR2: SGHVS and FNYEAQ. The ends were cut back, 5 bases at V and 6 bases at J, with 14 bases in the middle. CDR3 residues: CASSPLHVSQPQHF. DNA of the CDR3: TGTGCCAGCAGCCCTCTCCATGTGTCTCAGCCCCAGCATTTT.

The chain employs TRBV3-1 and TRBJ2-2; 8 bases match TRBD2. J lost 4 bases, V lost 3 bases, and 7 bases had no gene match. Germline CDR1 LGHDT, CDR2 YNNKEL (reference sequence). The CDR3 has 16 amino acids. The CDR3, as DNA: TGTGCCAGCAGCCAGAGGCGGACTAGCCTCACCGGGGAGCTGTTTTTT. It is translated as CASSQRRTSLTGELFF.

This clone was counted ten times or more. The J gene is TRBJ2-3, the V gene TRBV7-2; no reliable D call. V was clipped by 4 bases and J by 10 bases, with 12 bases between them. Germline V gene sequence: CDR1 SGHTA, CDR2 FQGNSA. The CDR3 runs 12 residues. CDR3 bases: TGTGCCAGCAGCTCAGACTTTGTTGCGCAGTATTTT. Amino acids: CASSSDFVAQYF.